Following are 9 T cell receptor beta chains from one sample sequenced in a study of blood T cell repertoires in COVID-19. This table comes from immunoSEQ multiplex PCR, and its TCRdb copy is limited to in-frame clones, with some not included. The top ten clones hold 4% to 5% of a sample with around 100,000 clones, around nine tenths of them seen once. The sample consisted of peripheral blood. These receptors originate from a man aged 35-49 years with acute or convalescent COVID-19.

CDR3 in DNA: TGTGCCAGCGAGCCGTTCGGTCAGGCAGGGCCCCAGCATTTT. Translation gives CASEPFGQAGPQHF. The chain is built from TRBV6-5 and TRBJ1-5; unclear D gene. Trimming took off 8 bases at V and 9 bases at J, with 20 bases between the two ends. Per germline, CDR1 MNHEY and CDR2 SVGAGI. There are 14 residues in the CDR3.

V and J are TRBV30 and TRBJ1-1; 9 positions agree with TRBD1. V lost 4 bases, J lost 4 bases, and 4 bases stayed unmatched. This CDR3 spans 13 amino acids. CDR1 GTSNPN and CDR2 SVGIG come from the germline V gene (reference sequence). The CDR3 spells CAWIDRGGTEAFF. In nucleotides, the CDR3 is TGTGCCTGGATTGACAGGGGGGGCACTGAAGCTTTCTTT.

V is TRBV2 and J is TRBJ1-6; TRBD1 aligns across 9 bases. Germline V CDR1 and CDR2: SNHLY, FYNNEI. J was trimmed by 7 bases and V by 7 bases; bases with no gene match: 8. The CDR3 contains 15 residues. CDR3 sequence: CASIQTGTGNSPLHF. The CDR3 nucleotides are TGTGCCAGCATTCAAACCGGGACAGGGAATTCACCCCTCCACTTT.

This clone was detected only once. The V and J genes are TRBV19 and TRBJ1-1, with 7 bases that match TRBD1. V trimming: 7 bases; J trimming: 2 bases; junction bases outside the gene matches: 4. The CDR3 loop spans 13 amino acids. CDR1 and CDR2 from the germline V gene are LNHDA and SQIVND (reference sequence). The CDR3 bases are TGTGCCAGTAACGGACAGGAAAACACTGAAGCTTTCTTT. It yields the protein CASNGQENTEAFF.

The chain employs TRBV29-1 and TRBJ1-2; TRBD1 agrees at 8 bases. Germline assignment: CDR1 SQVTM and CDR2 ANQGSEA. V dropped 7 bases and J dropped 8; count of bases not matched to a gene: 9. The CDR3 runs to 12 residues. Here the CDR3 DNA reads TGCAGCGACCGACAGGGGACGCGGGGCTACACCTTC. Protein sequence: CSDRQGTRGYTF.

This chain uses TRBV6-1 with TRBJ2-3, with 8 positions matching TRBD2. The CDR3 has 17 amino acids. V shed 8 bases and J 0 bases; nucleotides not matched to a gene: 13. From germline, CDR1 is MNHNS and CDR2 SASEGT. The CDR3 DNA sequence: TGTGCCAGCTGTGCTAGCGGGCGAAAAACTAGCACAGATACGCAGTATTTT. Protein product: CASCASGRKTSTDTQYF.

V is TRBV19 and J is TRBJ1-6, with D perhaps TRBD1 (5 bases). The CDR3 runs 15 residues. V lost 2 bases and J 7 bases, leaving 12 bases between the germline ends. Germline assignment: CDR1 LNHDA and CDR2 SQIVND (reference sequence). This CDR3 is CASSIRWQGNSPLHF. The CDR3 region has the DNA TGTGCCAGTAGTATAAGGTGGCAGGGCAATTCACCCCTCCACTTT.

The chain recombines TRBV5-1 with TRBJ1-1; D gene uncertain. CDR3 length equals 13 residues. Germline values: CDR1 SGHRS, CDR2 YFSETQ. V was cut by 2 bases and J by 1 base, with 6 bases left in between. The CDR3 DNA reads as TGCGCCAGCAGCTTCACGGGGAACACTGAAGCTTTCTTT. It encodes CASSFTGNTEAFF.

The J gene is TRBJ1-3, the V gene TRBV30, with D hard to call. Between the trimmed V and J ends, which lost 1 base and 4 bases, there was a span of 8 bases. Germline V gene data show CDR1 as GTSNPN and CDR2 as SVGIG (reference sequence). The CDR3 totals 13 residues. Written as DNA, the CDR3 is TGTGCCTGGAGTGCCGCGGTCGGAAACACCATATATTTT. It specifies CAWSAAVGNTIYF.